The 9 T cell receptor beta chains below were found in one sample sequenced in a study of metastatic and nonmetastatic thyroid tumors. Ahead of thyroid surgery, no patient had received treatment of any kind. TCRdb recomputed clones from the PCR reads via MiXCR. The table records over 35,000 clones, about 13% of them present only once. The material sequenced was blood. The source of these receptors is a female donor with papillary thyroid cancer or a benign thyroid nodule (not recorded which). Some clones in this sample may be carry-over from other donors' samples.

This clone was detected ten times or more. The chain joins TRBV9 to TRBJ2-1, with D unresolved. Looked up from germline, CDR1 is SGDLS and CDR2 is YYNGEE. The V end lost 0 bases, the J end lost 0 bases, and 4 bases lay between the germline ends. This CDR3 comprises 14 residues. As DNA, the CDR3 is TGTGCCAGCAGCGTAGCCAGCTCCTACAATGAGCAGTTCTTC. Protein: CASSVASSYNEQFF.

V and J are TRBV6-5 and TRBJ2-2; a weak D match, TRBD2 (6 bases). V was clipped by 2 bases and J by 5 bases, with 12 bases between them. The CDR3 is 15 amino acids. CDR1 is MNHEY and CDR2 is SVGAGI in the germline V gene. The CDR3 is CASSYKPRGTGELFF. CDR3 coding DNA: TGTGCCAGCAGTTACAAGCCCCGGGGGACCGGGGAGCTGTTTTTT.

This clone was seen at least ten times. In DNA form, the CDR3 reads TGTGCCAGCAGCACCCGACAGGGAAACACTGAAGCTTTCTTT. Its protein is CASSTRQGNTEAFF. V and J are TRBV5-4 and TRBJ1-1, with 7 bases aligning to TRBD1. Germline trimming cut 4 bases from V and 2 bases from J; bases unmatched to any gene: 5. Germline CDR1 SGHNT, CDR2 YYREEE (reference sequence). This CDR3 is built from 14 residues.

Many counts were recorded for this clone. The genes are TRBV28 and TRBJ1-1, with a weak D call TRBD1 (5 bases). Between the trimmed V and J ends, which lost 2 bases and 6 bases, there was a span of 13 bases. CDR3 length: 14 amino acids. The germline CDR1 and CDR2 sequences are MDHEN and SYDVKM. The CDR3 loop reads CASSLRRGSAEAFF. Here the CDR3 DNA reads TGTGCCAGCAGTTTACGACGGGGGTCGGCTGAAGCTTTCTTT.

This clone was detected ten times or more. V and J are TRBV10-1 and TRBJ2-1; D is unclear. The CDR3 runs 12 residues. The germline V gene encodes CDR1 WNHNN and CDR2 SYGVQD (reference sequence). With 8 bases removed from V and 4 bases from J, the gap between germline ends came to 9 bases. For the CDR3, the DNA is TGCGCCAGCGGTACCCTATACAATGAGCAGTTCTTC. Translating gives CASGTLYNEQFF.

This clone was recorded many times. The chain carries TRBV18 and TRBJ2-1, with D possibly matching TRBD1 (5 bases). This CDR3 has 13 residues. Germline assignment: CDR1 KGHSH and CDR2 LQKENI. Deletions cut 3 bases from V and 9 bases from J, with 12 bases between. CDR3 loop: CASSPNYDSEQFF. CDR3 bases: TGTGCCAGCTCACCTAATTACGACAGTGAGCAGTTCTTC.

This clone was observed at least ten times. The chain uses TRBV6-5 and TRBJ1-2; tentative D call: TRBD1 (6 bases). This CDR3 comprises 16 residues. The V end was cut by 3 bases, the J end by 7 bases, with 21 bases between. Germline-derived CDR1 and CDR2 are MNHEY and SVGAGI. In nucleotides, the CDR3 is TGTGCCAGCAGTTATCGTCCGAGACAGGTGGCGAGTGGCTACACCTTC. Translating gives CASSYRPRQVASGYTF.

This clone was detected many times. The chain recombines TRBV5-1 with TRBJ2-3; the D is unclear. Trimming pared 3 bases from V and 5 bases from J, leaving 7 bases between. The V gene's germline CDR1 is SGHRS and CDR2 YFSETQ. The CDR3 has 12 residues. CDR3 bases: TGCGCCAGCAGCTCCTCGGGAGATACGCAGTATTTT. This translates into CASSSSGDTQYF.

This clone was seen repeatedly, ten times or more. The genes are TRBV5-4 and TRBJ2-2; 9 nucleotides line up with TRBD2. With V trimmed by 3 bases and J by 4 bases, 16 bases remained unmatched. The CDR3 extends over 19 amino acids. The germline V gene has CDR1 SGHNT and CDR2 YYREEE (reference sequence). The CDR3 sequence: CASSWASGNRGGLTGELFF. The CDR3 DNA is TGTGCCAGCAGCTGGGCTAGCGGGAACCGAGGAGGTCTCACCGGGGAGCTGTTTTTT.